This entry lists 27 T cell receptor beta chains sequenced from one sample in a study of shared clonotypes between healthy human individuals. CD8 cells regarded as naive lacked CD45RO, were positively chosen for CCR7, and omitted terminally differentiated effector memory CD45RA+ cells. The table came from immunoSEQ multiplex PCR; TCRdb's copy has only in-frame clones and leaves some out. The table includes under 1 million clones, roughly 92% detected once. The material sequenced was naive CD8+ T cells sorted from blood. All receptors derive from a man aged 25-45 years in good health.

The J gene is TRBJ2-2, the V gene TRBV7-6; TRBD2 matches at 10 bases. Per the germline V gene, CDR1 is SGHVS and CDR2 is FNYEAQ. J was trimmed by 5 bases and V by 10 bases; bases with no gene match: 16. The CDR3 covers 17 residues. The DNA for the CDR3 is TGTGCCACCTTGGGGCTAGCGGGAGCCTCGGGAACCGGGGAGCTGTTTTTT. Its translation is CATLGLAGASGTGELFF.

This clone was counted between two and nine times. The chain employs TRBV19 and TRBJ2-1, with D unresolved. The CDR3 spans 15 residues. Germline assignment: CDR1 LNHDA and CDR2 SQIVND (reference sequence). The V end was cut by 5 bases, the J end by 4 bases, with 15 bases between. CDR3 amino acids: CASSPLLGQYNEQFF. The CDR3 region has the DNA TGTGCCAGTAGTCCTTTGCTTGGGCAGTACAATGAGCAGTTCTTC.

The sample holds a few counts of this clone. The CDR3 bases are TGTGCCAGCAGCGGGCCGGGACAGAGAACCGGGGAGCTGTTTTTT. This encodes CASSGPGQRTGELFF. V and J are TRBV5-6 and TRBJ2-2, with TRBD1 matching 7 bases. J gave up 5 bases and V 4 bases, and 8 bases lay outside the gene matches. Germline CDR1 and CDR2: SGHDT and YYEEEE. The CDR3 runs 15 residues.

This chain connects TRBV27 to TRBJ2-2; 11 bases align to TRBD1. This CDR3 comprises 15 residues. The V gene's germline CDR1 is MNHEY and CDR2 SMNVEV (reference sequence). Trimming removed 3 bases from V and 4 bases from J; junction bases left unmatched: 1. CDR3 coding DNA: TGTGCCAGCAGTTTGGGGACAGGGGGCACCGGGGAGCTGTTTTTT. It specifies CASSLGTGGTGELFF.

The CDR3 DNA reads as TGTGCCAGCAGCGGCGAGAACAGGACTAGCGGGAGCACAGATACGCAGTATTTT. Translated: CASSGENRTSGSTDTQYF. The chain recombines TRBV21-1 with TRBJ2-3; the table calls TRBD2, which could not be checked here. TRBV21-1 is recorded as a pseudogene. The CDR3 has 18 residues.

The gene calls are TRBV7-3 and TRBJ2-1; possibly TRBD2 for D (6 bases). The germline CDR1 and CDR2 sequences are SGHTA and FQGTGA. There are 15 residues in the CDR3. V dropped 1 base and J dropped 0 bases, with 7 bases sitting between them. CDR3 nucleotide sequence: TGTGCCAGCAGCTTAAAAGCGGGCTCCTACAATGAGCAGTTCTTC. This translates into CASSLKAGSYNEQFF.

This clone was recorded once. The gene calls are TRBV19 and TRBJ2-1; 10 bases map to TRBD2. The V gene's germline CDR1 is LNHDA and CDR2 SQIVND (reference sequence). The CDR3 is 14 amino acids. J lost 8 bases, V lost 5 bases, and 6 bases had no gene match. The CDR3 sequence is CASSVTSGNYEQFF. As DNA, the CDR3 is TGTGCCAGTAGTGTTACTAGCGGGAATTATGAGCAGTTCTTC.

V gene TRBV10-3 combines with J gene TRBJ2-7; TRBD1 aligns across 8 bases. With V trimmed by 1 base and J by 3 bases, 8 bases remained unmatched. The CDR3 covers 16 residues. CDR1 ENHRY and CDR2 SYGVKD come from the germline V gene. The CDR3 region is CAISEFAGGTNYEQYF. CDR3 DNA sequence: TGTGCCATCAGTGAGTTCGCAGGGGGCACCAACTACGAGCAGTACTTC.

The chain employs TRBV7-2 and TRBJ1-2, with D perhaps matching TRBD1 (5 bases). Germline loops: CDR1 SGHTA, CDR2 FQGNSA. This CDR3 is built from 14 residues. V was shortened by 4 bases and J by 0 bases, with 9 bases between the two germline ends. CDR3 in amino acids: CASSSGGSNYGYTF. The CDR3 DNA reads TGTGCCAGCAGCTCGGGGGGATCTAACTATGGCTACACCTTC.

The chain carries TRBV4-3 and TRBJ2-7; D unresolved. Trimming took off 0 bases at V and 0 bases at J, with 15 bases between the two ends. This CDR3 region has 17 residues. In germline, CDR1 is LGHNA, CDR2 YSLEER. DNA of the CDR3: TGCGCCAGCAGCCAAGAAGTCTCGGAAATCCGCTCCTACGAGCAGTACTTC. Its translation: CASSQEVSEIRSYEQYF.

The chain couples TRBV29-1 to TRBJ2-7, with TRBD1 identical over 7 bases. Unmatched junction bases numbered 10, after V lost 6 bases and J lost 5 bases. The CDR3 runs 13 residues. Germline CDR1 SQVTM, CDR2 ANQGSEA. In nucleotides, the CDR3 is TGCAGCGTCCGCCGACAGGGTGCGGACGAGCAGTACTTC. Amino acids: CSVRRQGADEQYF.

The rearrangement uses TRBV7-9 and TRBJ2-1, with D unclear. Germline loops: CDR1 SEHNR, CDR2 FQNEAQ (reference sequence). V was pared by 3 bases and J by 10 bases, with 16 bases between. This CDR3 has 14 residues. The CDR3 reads CASSLVSENMEQFF. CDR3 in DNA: TGTGCCAGCAGCTTGGTATCAGAGAATATGGAGCAGTTCTTC.

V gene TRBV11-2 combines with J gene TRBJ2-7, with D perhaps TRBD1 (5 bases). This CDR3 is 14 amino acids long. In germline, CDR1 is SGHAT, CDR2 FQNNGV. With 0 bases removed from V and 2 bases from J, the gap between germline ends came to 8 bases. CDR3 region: CASSLDRVTYEQYF. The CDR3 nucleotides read TGTGCCAGCAGCTTAGACAGGGTTACCTACGAGCAGTACTTC. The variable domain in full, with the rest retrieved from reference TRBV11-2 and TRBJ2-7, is EAGVAQSPRYKIIEKRQSVAFWCNPISGHATLYWYQQILGQGPKLLIQFQNNGVVDDSQLPKDRFSAERLKGVDSTLKIQPAKLEDSAVYLCASSLDRVTYEQYFGPGTRLTVT.

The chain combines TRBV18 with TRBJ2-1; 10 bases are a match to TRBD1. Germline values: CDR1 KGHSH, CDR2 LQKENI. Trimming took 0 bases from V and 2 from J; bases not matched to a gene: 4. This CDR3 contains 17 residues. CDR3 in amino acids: CASSPPSDRGPYNEQFF. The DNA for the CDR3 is TGTGCCAGCTCACCACCCAGTGACAGGGGGCCCTACAATGAGCAGTTCTTC.

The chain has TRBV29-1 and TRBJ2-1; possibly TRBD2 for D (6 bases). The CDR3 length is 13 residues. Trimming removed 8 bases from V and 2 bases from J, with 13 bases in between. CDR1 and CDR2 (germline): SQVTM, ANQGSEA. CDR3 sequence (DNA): TGCAGCTTCCGACTAGGGACCTACAATGAGCAGTTCTTC. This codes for CSFRLGTYNEQFF.

The CDR3 spells CASSRKRDSPYEQYF. CDR3 sequence (DNA): TGCGCCAGCAGCCGAAAGCGGGACTCCCCCTACGAGCAGTACTTC. V gene TRBV4-1 combines with J gene TRBJ2-7, with 7 bases identical to TRBD2. The CDR3 is made up of 15 amino acids. The V segment lost 4 bases and the J segment 2 bases; nucleotides outside the gene matches: 8. Germline CDR1 and CDR2: MGHRA and YSYEKL.

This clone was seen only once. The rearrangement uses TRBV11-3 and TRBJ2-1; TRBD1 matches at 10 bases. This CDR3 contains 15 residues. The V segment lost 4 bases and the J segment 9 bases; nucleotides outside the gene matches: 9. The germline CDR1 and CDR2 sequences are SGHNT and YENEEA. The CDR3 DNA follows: TGTGCCAGCAGCTCCCGGGACAGGGGCAGTGGTGAGCAGTTCTTC. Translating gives CASSSRDRGSGEQFF. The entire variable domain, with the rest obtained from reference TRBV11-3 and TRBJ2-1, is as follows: EAGVVQSPRYKIIEKKQPVAFWCNPISGHNTLYWYLQNLGQGPELLIRYENEEAVDDSQLPKDRFSAERLKGVDSTLKIQPAELGDSAVYLCASSSRDRGSGEQFFGPGTRLTVL.

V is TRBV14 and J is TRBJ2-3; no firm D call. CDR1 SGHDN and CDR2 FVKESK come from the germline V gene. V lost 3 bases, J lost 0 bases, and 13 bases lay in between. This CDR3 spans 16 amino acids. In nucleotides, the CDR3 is TGTGCCAGCAGCCAGCTACACCCGATTAGCACAGATACGCAGTATTTT. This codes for CASSQLHPISTDTQYF.

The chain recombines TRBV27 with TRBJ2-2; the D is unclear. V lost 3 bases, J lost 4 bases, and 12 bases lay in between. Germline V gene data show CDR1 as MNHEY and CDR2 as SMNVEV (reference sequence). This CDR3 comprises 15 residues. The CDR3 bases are TGTGCCAGCAGTTTGGGTAGCACGGGCACCGGGGAGCTGTTTTTT. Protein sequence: CASSLGSTGTGELFF.

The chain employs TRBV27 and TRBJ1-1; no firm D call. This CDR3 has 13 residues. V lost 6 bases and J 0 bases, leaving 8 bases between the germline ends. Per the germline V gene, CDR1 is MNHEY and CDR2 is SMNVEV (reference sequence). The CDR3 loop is CASRTLMNTEAFF. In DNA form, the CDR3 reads TGTGCCAGCAGGACCTTAATGAACACTGAAGCTTTCTTT.

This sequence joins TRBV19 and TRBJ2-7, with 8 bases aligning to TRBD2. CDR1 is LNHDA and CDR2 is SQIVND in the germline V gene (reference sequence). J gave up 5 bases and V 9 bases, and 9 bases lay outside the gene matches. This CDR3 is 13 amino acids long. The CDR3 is CASTAGGRNEQYF. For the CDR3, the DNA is TGTGCCAGCACCGCGGGGGGCCGGAACGAGCAGTACTTC.

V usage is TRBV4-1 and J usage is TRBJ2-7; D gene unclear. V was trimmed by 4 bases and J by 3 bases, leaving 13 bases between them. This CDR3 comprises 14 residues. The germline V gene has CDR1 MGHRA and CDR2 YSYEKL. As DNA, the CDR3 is TGCGCCAGCAGCCCGCCGACTTTACTCTACGAGCAGTACTTC. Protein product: CASSPPTLLYEQYF.

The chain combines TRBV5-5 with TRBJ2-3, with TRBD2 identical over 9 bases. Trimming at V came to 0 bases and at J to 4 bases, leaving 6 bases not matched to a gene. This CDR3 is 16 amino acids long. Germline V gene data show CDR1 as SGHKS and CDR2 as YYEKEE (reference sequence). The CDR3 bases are TGTGCCAGCAGCTTGGCTAGCGGGATTGGGGCAGATACGCAGTATTTT. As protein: CASSLASGIGADTQYF. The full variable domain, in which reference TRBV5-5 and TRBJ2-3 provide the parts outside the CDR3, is DAGVTQSPTHLIKTRGQQVTLRCSPISGHKSVSWYQQVLGQGPQFIFQYYEKEERGRGNFPDRFSARQFPNYSSELNVNALLLGDSALYLCASSLASGIGADTQYFGPGTRLTVL.

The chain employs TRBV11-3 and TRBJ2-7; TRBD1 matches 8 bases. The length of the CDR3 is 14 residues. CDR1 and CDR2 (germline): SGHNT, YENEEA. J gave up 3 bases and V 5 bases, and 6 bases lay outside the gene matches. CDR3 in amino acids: CASSNGQGDYEQYF. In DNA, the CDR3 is TGTGCCAGCAGCAACGGACAGGGAGACTACGAGCAGTACTTC. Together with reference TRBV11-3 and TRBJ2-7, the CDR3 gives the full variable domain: EAGVVQSPRYKIIEKKQPVAFWCNPISGHNTLYWYLQNLGQGPELLIRYENEEAVDDSQLPKDRFSAERLKGVDSTLKIQPAELGDSAVYLCASSNGQGDYEQYFGPGTRLTVT.

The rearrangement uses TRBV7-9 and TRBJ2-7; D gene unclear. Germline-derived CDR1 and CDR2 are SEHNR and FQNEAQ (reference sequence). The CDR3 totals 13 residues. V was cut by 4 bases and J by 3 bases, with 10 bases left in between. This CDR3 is CASSSPVNYEQYF. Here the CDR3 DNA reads TGTGCCAGCAGCTCACCGGTAAACTACGAGCAGTACTTC. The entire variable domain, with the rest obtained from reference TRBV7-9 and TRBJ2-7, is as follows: DTGVSQNPRHKITKRGQNVTFRCDPISEHNRLYWYRQTLGQGPEFLTYFQNEAQLEKSRLLSDRFSAERPKGSFSTLEIQRTEQGDSAMYLCASSSPVNYEQYFGPGTRLTVT.

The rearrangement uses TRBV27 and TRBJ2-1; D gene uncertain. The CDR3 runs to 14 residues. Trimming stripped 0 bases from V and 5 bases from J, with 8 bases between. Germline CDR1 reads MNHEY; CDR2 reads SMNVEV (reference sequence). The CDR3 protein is CASSLSWGNNEQFF. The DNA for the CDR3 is TGTGCCAGCAGTTTATCGTGGGGTAACAATGAGCAGTTCTTC.

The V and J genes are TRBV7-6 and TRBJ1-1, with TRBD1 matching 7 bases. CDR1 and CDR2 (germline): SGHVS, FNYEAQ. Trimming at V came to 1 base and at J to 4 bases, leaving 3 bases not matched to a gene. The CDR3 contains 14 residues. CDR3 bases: TGTGCCAGCAGCTTAGACAGGGGTTCCACTGAAGCTTTCTTT. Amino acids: CASSLDRGSTEAFF.